The 7 T cell receptor beta chains below were found in one sample sequenced in a study of radiotherapy plus CTLA-4 blockade in lung cancer (dated by TCRdb to 2016 to 2019). The library was obtained by the immunoSEQ multiplex PCR assay. TCRdb took this table from immuneACCESS and kept in-frame rearrangements with V and J called. Such tables lack part of the clones; where checked against another copy, unresolved V genes explain under half of the gap, and the rest is unexplained. The sample data list roughly 110,000 clones, and 70% to 90% of these were observed just once. The ten largest account for 2% to 3% of the sample. The source was peripheral blood, collected from a patient treated with radiotherapy plus ipilimumab. The receptor source for this set is a human donor with non-small cell lung cancer that progressed on radiotherapy plus ipilimumab. Some clones in this sample may be carry-over from other donors' samples.

The chain is built from TRBV6-1 and TRBJ2-2; D is unclear. Germline assignment: CDR1 MNHNS and CDR2 SASEGT. Trimming left V 4 bases short and J 7 bases short, with 7 bases between. The length of the CDR3 is 12 residues. The CDR3 bases are TGTGCCAGCAGTGCCCCTATCGGGGAGCTGTTTTTT. It codes for CASSAPIGELFF.

V and J are TRBV27 and TRBJ2-7; 7 bases are shared with TRBD1. Trimming at V came to 5 bases and at J to 4 bases, leaving 5 bases not matched to a gene. The CDR3 totals 13 residues. The germline V gene encodes CDR1 MNHEY and CDR2 SMNVEV (reference sequence). For the CDR3, the DNA is TGTGCCAGCAGTCTTTACAGGGGTTACGAGCAGTACTTC. It yields the protein CASSLYRGYEQYF.

This clone was counted once. The chain links TRBV7-6 to TRBJ2-2; D not resolved. The V end was cut by 4 bases, the J end by 0 bases, with 12 bases between. The CDR3 loop spans 16 amino acids. Germline V gene data show CDR1 as SGHVS and CDR2 as FNYEAQ. The CDR3 here is CASSYHSFSNTGELFF. The CDR3 nucleotides read TGTGCCAGCAGCTACCACAGTTTTTCGAACACCGGGGAGCTGTTTTTT.

The V and J genes are TRBV5-6 and TRBJ1-6; 7 bases map to TRBD1. The length of the CDR3 is 16 residues. V shed 3 bases, J shed 10 bases, and the junction held 13 bases outside the gene matches. Germline CDR1 SGHDT, CDR2 YYEEEE. Here the CDR3 reads CASSSRPGTVRSPLHF. The CDR3 bases are TGTGCCAGCAGCTCCCGGCCCGGGACAGTCCGCTCACCCCTCCACTTT.

V usage is TRBV12-5 and J usage is TRBJ1-2; 9 nucleotides agree with TRBD1. This CDR3 is 13 amino acids long. Unmatched junction bases numbered 4, after V lost 7 bases and J lost 4 bases. Germline V gives CDR1 LGHNT, CDR2 FRNRAP. CDR3 amino acids: CASARDRVYGYTF. CDR3 in DNA: TGTGCTAGTGCTCGGGACAGGGTCTATGGCTACACCTTC. The whole variable domain, filled in from reference TRBV12-5 and TRBJ1-2, reads DARVTQTPRHKVTEMGQEVTMRCQPILGHNTVFWYRQTMMQGLELLAYFRNRAPLDDSGMPKDRFSAEMPDATLATLKIQPSEPRDSAVYFCASARDRVYGYTFGSGTRLTVV.

The chain is built from TRBV6-1 and TRBJ1-2; the match to TRBD1 covers 9 bases. CDR3 length: 13 residues. V dropped 5 bases and J dropped 4; count of bases not matched to a gene: 2. Per germline, CDR1 MNHNS and CDR2 SASEGT. CDR3 DNA sequence: TGTGCCAGCAGTTTACAGGGGGCCTATGGCTACACCTTC. This gives the protein CASSLQGAYGYTF.

This clone was counted only a few times. The junction and the germline gene differ at one end; a read error may be behind it. The V and J genes are TRBV7-7 and TRBJ2-3; the match to TRBD2 covers 7 bases. Per the germline V gene, CDR1 is SSHAT and CDR2 is FNYEAQ (reference sequence). This CDR3 contains 16 residues. The CDR3 protein is CASSPGLERWPDTQYF. The CDR3 coding sequence is TGTGCTAGCAGCCCCGGACTAGAGCGGTGGCCAGATACGCAGTATTTT.